The next 25 T cell receptor beta chains were all read from a single sample in a study of shared clonotypes between healthy human individuals. The table came from immunoSEQ multiplex PCR; TCRdb's copy has only in-frame clones and leaves some out. The repertoire holds 1 million to 1.3 million clones, 70% to 80% seen once, with 0.5% to 0.65% in the top ten. The specimen sequenced was memory CD4+ T cells from PBMCs. The subset was: CD45RA-negative fraction. The receptors stem from a man between 18 and 35 years old in good health. Some clones in this sample may be carry-over from other donors' samples.

The gene calls are TRBV29-1 and TRBJ2-5; the D call may be TRBD1 or TRBD2 (7 bases each). V was pared by 8 bases and J by 4 bases, with 14 bases between. Germline V gene lookup returns CDR1 SQVTM and CDR2 ANQGSEA. This CDR3 contains 12 residues. The CDR3: CSKRDSRETQYF. CDR3 coding DNA: TGCAGCAAGCGGGACAGCCGAGAGACCCAGTACTTC.

The chain is built from TRBV5-1 and TRBJ1-1; D not certain. Germline CDR1 is SGHRS and CDR2 is YFSETQ. Trimming removed 1 base from V and 1 base from J, with 11 bases in between. This CDR3 is 15 amino acids long. DNA of the CDR3: TGCGCCAGCAGCTTGCAGAGCCACCGGAACACTGAAGCTTTCTTT. Translated, it gives CASSLQSHRNTEAFF. Based on the CDR3 plus reference TRBV5-1 and TRBJ1-1, the full variable domain is KAGVTQTPRYLIKTRGQQVTLSCSPISGHRSVSWYQQTPGQGLQFLFEYFSETQRNKGNFPGRFSGRQFSNSRSEMNVSTLELGDSALYLCASSLQSHRNTEAFFGQGTRLTVV.

The J gene is TRBJ2-7, the V gene TRBV28, with D perhaps TRBD1 (5 bases). The length of the CDR3 is 13 residues. V lost 8 bases, J lost 2 bases, and 13 bases lay in between. Germline lookup yields CDR1 MDHEN and CDR2 SYDVKM. Here the CDR3 DNA reads TGTGCCAGCCGGACATATTCTACCTACGAGCAGTACTTC. This sequence encodes CASRTYSTYEQYF.

The rearrangement joins TRBV15 to TRBJ2-7; tentatively, D is TRBD1 (5 bases). Germline CDR1 and CDR2: LNHNV and YYDKDF (reference sequence). The CDR3 length is 15 residues. Trimming pared 0 bases from V and 4 bases from J, leaving 13 bases between. For the CDR3, the DNA is TGTGCCACCAGCAGAGATCCAGGGTTTCGTTACGAGCAGTACTTC. It translates to CATSRDPGFRYEQYF.

The J gene is TRBJ2-5, the V gene TRBV6-6; 9 bases fit TRBD2. Germline loops: CDR1 MNHNY, CDR2 SVGAGI (reference sequence). This CDR3 has 14 residues. V dropped 5 bases and J dropped 4; count of bases not matched to a gene: 5. CDR3 sequence (DNA): TGTGCCAGCAGTGGTAGCGGGAGTGGAGAGACCCAGTACTTC. Translated, it gives CASSGSGSGETQYF.

The chain recombines TRBV6-5 with TRBJ2-1; no clear D gene. Deletions cut 6 bases from V and 7 bases from J, with 19 bases between. CDR1 is MNHEY, CDR2 SVGAGI, per germline. The CDR3 is made up of 15 amino acids. The CDR3 nucleotides are TGTGCCAGCAGCTCTATCAACAGCCTAGGGAATGAGCAGTTCTTC. It encodes CASSSINSLGNEQFF.

The V and J genes are TRBV27 and TRBJ1-2; D is possibly TRBD1 (5 bases). The V gene lost 6 bases and the J gene lost 4 bases, with 12 bases spanning the gap. The germline V gene encodes CDR1 MNHEY and CDR2 SMNVEV (reference sequence). The CDR3 runs to 13 residues. The CDR3 region has the DNA TGTGCCAGCAGACCCGGGGGTGTCTATGGCTACACCTTC. Protein sequence: CASRPGGVYGYTF.

The rearrangement joins TRBV7-2 to TRBJ1-1; perhaps TRBD1 as D (6 bases). The germline V gene encodes CDR1 SGHTA and CDR2 FQGNSA. The CDR3 sequence is 16 residues long. V was shortened by 2 bases and J by 0 bases, with 13 bases between the two germline ends. The CDR3 region is CASSLPGVPMNTEAFF. CDR3 sequence (DNA): TGTGCCAGCAGCTTACCAGGGGTCCCGATGAACACTGAAGCTTTCTTT.

The chain joins TRBV9 to TRBJ1-4, with a tentative D call TRBD1 (6 bases). Germline V gene data show CDR1 as SGDLS and CDR2 as YYNGEE. V was trimmed by 4 bases and J by 5 bases, leaving 15 bases between them. The length of the CDR3 is 15 residues. CDR3 in amino acids: CASSQMTGNNEKLFF. In DNA, the CDR3 is TGTGCCAGCAGCCAGATGACAGGAAACAATGAAAAACTGTTTTTT. The full variable domain, completed using reference TRBV9 and TRBJ1-4, is DSGVTQTPKHLITATGQRVTLRCSPRSGDLSVYWYQQSLDQGLQFLIQYYNGEERAKGNILERFSAQQFPDLHSELNLSSLELGDSALYFCASSQMTGNNEKLFFGSGTQLSVL.

The chain has TRBV6-1 and TRBJ1-5, with D uncertain. The CDR3 has 12 residues. V dropped 1 base and J dropped 5 bases, with 3 bases sitting between them. Germline V CDR1 and CDR2: MNHNS, SASEGT. CDR3 amino acids: CASSEEYQPQHF. In DNA form, the CDR3 reads TGTGCCAGCAGTGAAGAGTATCAGCCCCAGCATTTT.

This clone came up a few times. The chain employs TRBV6-4 and TRBJ2-1; TRBD2 matches 8 bases. V lost 6 bases to trimming and J lost 6 bases; unmatched junction nucleotides: 4. Germline assignment: CDR1 MRHNA and CDR2 SNTAGT. There are 13 residues in the CDR3. The CDR3 DNA reads as TGTGCCAGCAGCGGTGGACTAGCCAATGAGCAGTTCTTC. Its translation is CASSGGLANEQFF.

This rearrangement joins TRBV25-1 to TRBJ2-1; 9 nucleotides agree with TRBD2. Germline values: CDR1 MGHDK, CDR2 SYGVNS. This CDR3 is 14 amino acids long. After removal of 7 bases from V and 9 bases from J, the junction contained 10 bases not matched to a gene. The CDR3 is CASTGSAGGTEQFF. The CDR3 bases are TGTGCCAGCACTGGTTCAGCGGGAGGTACTGAGCAGTTCTTC.

V and J are TRBV7-2 and TRBJ2-2; D is perhaps TRBD1 or TRBD2 (7 bases each). Germline V gene data show CDR1 as SGHTA and CDR2 as FQGNSA. V lost 0 bases to trimming and J lost 7 bases, with 15 bases between them. The CDR3 runs 16 residues. The CDR3 spells CASSLAPGGGYGELFF. The CDR3 coding sequence is TGTGCCAGCAGCTTAGCCCCAGGGGGGGGGTACGGGGAGCTGTTTTTT.

The chain employs TRBV7-9 and TRBJ2-3, with 8 bases identical to TRBD2. Germline CDR1 and CDR2: SEHNR and FQNEAQ (reference sequence). J gave up 3 bases and V 6 bases, and 8 bases lay outside the gene matches. The length of the CDR3 is 15 residues. The CDR3 nucleotides read TGTGCCAGCAGTAAACCGGGACTAGTAACAGATACGCAGTATTTT. Protein sequence: CASSKPGLVTDTQYF.

J is TRBJ2-1 and V is TRBV14; D is perhaps TRBD2 (5 bases). Germline V gene lookup returns CDR1 SGHDN and CDR2 FVKESK. The CDR3 is made up of 12 amino acids. Deletions cut 4 bases from V and 7 bases from J, with 8 bases between. The CDR3 nucleotides are TGTGCCAGCAGCCTCACTAGAAATGAGCAGTTCTTC. Its protein is CASSLTRNEQFF. The entire variable domain, with the rest obtained from reference TRBV14 and TRBJ2-1, is as follows: EAGVTQFPSHSVIEKGQTVTLRCDPISGHDNLYWYRRVMGKEIKFLLHFVKESKQDESGMPNNRFLAERTGGTYSTLKVQPAELEDSGVYFCASSLTRNEQFFGPGTRLTVL.

The chain employs TRBV7-6 and TRBJ1-5; D perhaps matches TRBD1 (5 bases). Germline V gene data show CDR1 as SGHVS and CDR2 as FNYEAQ. Trimming removed 1 base from V and 4 bases from J, with 8 bases in between. This CDR3 comprises 14 residues. The CDR3 DNA reads as TGTGCCAGCAGCTTAGGCGGGGGTAATCAGCCCCAGCATTTT. This gives the protein CASSLGGGNQPQHF.

Note on this clone: The same CDR3 can be traced to other DNA sequences in this sample. The chain uses TRBV5-1 and TRBJ2-1; 13 nucleotides align to TRBD2. The CDR3 is 16 amino acids. CDR1 SGHRS and CDR2 YFSETQ come from the germline V gene. V gave up 0 bases and J gave up 3 bases; unmatched junction bases: 0. CDR3 loop: CASSLGTSGGYNEQFF. The CDR3, as DNA: TGCGCCAGCAGCTTGGGGACTAGCGGGGGCTACAATGAGCAGTTCTTC.

This chain joins TRBV5-1 and TRBJ2-1; 13 bases fit TRBD2. Per germline, CDR1 SGHRS and CDR2 YFSETQ. This CDR3 region has 17 residues. Losses at the gene ends were 0 bases for V and 4 bases for J; bases not matched to a gene: 4. The CDR3 spells CASSLVTSGRQYNEQFF. In DNA, the CDR3 is TGCGCCAGCAGCTTGGTGACTAGCGGGAGGCAATACAATGAGCAGTTCTTC.

The V call is TRBV28, the J call TRBJ2-7; maybe TRBD1 (7 bases). Trimming stripped 6 bases from V and 2 bases from J, with 17 bases between. The germline V gene has CDR1 MDHEN and CDR2 SYDVKM. CDR3 length: 15 amino acids. Written as DNA, the CDR3 is TGTGCCAGCAGACCTCCACAGGGGACTGCCTACGAGCAGTACTTC. Translated, it gives CASRPPQGTAYEQYF.

The chain recombines TRBV7-3 with TRBJ2-3; tentatively, D is TRBD2 (6 bases). Germline CDR1 SGHTA, CDR2 FQGTGA. V lost 5 bases to trimming and J lost 8 bases, with 20 bases between them. This CDR3 contains 15 residues. DNA of the CDR3: TGTGCCAGCAGCCCCGGCGGGGCTACACACGTTACGCAGTATTTT. It codes for CASSPGGATHVTQYF.

The V call is TRBV6-1, the J call TRBJ1-5, with D possibly matching TRBD1 (5 bases). Germline values: CDR1 MNHNS, CDR2 SASEGT. The CDR3 is 14 amino acids. Trimming cost V 4 bases and J 5 bases, with 12 bases left between them. The CDR3 sequence is CASSGGRVDQPQHF. Here the CDR3 DNA reads TGTGCCAGCAGTGGGGGCAGGGTAGATCAGCCCCAGCATTTT.

This clone has at least ten counts. This chain joins TRBV5-8 and TRBJ1-5; 9 nucleotides match TRBD1. The CDR3 is 15 amino acids. Germline V gene lookup returns CDR1 SGHTS and CDR2 YDEGEE. J was trimmed by 7 bases and V by 0 bases; bases with no gene match: 5. In DNA, the CDR3 is TGTGCCAGCAGCTTGGAGAGGACAGGGGACCAGCCCCAGCATTTT. Translating it yields CASSLERTGDQPQHF. Complete variable domain (other parts from reference TRBV5-8 and TRBJ1-5): EAGVTQSPTHLIKTRGQQATLRCSPISGHTSVYWYQQALGLGLQFLLWYDEGEERNRGNFPPRFSGRQFPNYSSELNVNALELEDSALYLCASSLERTGDQPQHFGDGTRLSIL.

The chain links TRBV28 to TRBJ1-2, with a weak D call TRBD1 (6 bases). The CDR3 is 13 amino acids. Germline CDR1 is MDHEN and CDR2 is SYDVKM. Trimming removed 8 bases from V and 4 bases from J, with 14 bases in between. The CDR3 region has the DNA TGTGCCAGCGGGTCCCGGGACATCTATGGCTACACCTTC. Its protein is CASGSRDIYGYTF.

V gene TRBV5-1 combines with J gene TRBJ2-7; 9 nucleotides line up with TRBD2. Trimming cost V 4 bases and J 0 bases; bases outside gene matches: 5. Germline CDR1 is SGHRS and CDR2 is YFSETQ. There are 15 residues in the CDR3. The CDR3 DNA follows: TGCGCCAGCAGCCCTTCTAGCGGGACCTCCTACGAGCAGTACTTC. It encodes CASSPSSGTSYEQYF.

The V gene is TRBV7-6, the J gene TRBJ2-6; no definite D call. Trimming cost V 2 bases and J 2 bases, with 10 bases left between them. The CDR3 totals 16 residues. Looked up from germline, CDR1 is SGHVS and CDR2 is FNYEAQ. CDR3 in amino acids: CASSLTREAGANVLTF. The DNA for the CDR3 is TGTGCCAGCAGCTTAACCCGAGAGGCTGGGGCCAACGTCCTGACTTTC.